This TCR beta chain was profiled in a study of cytomegalovirus exposure and HLA in healthy donors. This CDR3 has 14 amino acids. The germline V gene encodes CDR1 KGHSH and CDR2 LQKENI. The V end lost 2 bases, the J end lost 3 bases, and 10 bases lay between the germline ends. Both 60 Vbeta primers and 13 Jbeta primers went into the PCR. Libraries were prepared by immunoSEQ multiplex PCR; TCRdb keeps only in-frame clonotypes and omits some of them. The table shows 150,000 to 200,000 clones, with around four fifths occurring only once. The material sequenced was PBMCs. This clonotype was sampled from a woman aged 18-29 years in good health and CMV-seronegative. V and J are TRBV18 and TRBJ2-5; a possible D gene is TRBD1 (6 bases). CDR3 region: CASSPGQSKETQYF. In nucleotides, the CDR3 is TGTGCCAGCTCACCAGGACAGAGTAAAGAGACCCAGTACTTC.